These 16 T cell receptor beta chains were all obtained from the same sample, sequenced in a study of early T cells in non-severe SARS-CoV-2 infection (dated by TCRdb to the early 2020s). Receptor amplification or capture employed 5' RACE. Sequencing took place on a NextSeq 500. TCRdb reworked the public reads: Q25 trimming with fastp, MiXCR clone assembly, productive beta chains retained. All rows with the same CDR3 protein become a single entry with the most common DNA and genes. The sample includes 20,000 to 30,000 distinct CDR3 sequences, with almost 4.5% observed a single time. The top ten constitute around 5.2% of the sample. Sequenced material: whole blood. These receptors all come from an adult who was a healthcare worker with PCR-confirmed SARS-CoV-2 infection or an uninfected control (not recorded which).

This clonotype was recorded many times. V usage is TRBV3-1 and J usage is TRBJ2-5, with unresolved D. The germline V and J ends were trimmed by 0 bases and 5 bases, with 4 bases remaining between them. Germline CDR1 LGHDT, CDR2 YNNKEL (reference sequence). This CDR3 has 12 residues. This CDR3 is CASSQDRETQYF. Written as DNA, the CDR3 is TGTGCCAGCAGCCAAGATCGGGAGACCCAGTACTTC.

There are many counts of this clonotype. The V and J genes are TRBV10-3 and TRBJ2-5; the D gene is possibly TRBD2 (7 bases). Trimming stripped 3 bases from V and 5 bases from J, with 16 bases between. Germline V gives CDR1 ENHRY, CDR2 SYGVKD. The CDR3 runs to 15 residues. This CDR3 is CAISEWEGEAETQYF. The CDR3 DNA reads TGTGCCATCAGTGAATGGGAGGGGGAAGCGGAGACCCAGTACTTC.

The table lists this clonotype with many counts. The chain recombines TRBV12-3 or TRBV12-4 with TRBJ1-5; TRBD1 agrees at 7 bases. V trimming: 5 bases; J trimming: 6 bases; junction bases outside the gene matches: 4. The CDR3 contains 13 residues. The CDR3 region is CASSDYRGQPQHF. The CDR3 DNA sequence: TGTGCCAGCAGTGATTACAGGGGTCAGCCCCAGCATTTT.

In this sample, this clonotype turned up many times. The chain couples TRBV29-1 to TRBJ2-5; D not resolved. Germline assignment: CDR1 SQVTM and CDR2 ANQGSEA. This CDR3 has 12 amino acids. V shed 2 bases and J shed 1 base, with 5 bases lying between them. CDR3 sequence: CSVEHLQETQYF. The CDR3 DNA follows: TGCAGCGTTGAACACCTCCAAGAGACCCAGTACTTC. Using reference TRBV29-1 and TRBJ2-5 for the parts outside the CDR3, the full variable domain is SAVISQKPSRDICQRGTSLTIQCQVDSQVTMMFWYRQQPGQSLTLIATANQGSEATYESGFVIDKFPISRPNLTFSTLTVSNMSPEDSSIYLCSVEHLQETQYFGPGTRLLVL.

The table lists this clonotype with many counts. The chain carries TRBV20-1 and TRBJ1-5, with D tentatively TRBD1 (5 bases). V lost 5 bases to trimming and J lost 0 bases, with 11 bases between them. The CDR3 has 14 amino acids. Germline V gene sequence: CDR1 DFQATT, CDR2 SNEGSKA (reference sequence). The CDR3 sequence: CSASPGDSNQPQHF. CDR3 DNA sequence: TGCAGTGCTTCTCCGGGGGATAGCAATCAGCCCCAGCATTTT.

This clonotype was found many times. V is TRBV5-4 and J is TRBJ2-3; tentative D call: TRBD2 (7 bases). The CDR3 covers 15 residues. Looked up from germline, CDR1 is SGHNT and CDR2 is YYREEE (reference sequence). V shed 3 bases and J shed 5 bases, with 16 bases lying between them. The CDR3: CASSWGGGERDTQYF. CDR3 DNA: TGTGCCAGCAGCTGGGGGGGCGGGGAGAGAGATACGCAGTATTTT.

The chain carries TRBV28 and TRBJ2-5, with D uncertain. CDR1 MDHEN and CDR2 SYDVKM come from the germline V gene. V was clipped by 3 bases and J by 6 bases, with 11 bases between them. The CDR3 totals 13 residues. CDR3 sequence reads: CASSLGKSQTQYF. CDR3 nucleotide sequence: TGTGCCAGCAGTTTGGGAAAGTCACAGACCCAGTACTTC.

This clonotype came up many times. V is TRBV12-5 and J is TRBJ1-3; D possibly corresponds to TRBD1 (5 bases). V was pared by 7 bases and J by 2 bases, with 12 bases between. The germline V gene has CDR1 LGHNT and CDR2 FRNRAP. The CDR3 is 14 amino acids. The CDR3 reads CASDEGSPGNTIYF. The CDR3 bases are TGTGCTAGTGACGAGGGGTCCCCTGGAAACACCATATATTTT.

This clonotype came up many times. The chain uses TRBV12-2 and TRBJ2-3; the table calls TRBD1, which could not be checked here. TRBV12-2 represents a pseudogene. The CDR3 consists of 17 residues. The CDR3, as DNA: TGTGCAAGTCGCTTATGGTGGAGGGGGCCACTACTGGATACGCAGTATTTT. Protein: CASRLWWRGPLLDTQYF.

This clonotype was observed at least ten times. The CDR3 DNA sequence: TGTGCCAGCAGCTTTTACGGGACAGGGAGTAATGAGCAGTTCTTC. Protein: CASSFYGTGSNEQFF. This chain joins TRBV7-9 and TRBJ2-1; TRBD1 matches 9 bases. The CDR3 totals 15 residues. Germline CDR1 and CDR2: SEHNR and FQNEAQ (reference sequence). V shed 3 bases and J 7 bases; nucleotides not matched to a gene: 7.

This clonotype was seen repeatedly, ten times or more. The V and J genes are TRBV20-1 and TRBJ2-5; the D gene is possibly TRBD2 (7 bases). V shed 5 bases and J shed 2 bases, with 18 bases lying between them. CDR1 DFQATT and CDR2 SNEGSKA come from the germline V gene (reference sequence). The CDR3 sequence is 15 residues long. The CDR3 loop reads CSARKGGVRQETQYF. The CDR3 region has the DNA TGCAGTGCTCGGAAAGGGGGGGTCAGACAAGAGACCCAGTACTTC.

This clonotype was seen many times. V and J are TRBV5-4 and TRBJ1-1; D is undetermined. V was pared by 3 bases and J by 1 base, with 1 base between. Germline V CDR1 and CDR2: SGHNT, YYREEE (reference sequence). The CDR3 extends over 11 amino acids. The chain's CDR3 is CASSSNTEAFF. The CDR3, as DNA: TGTGCCAGCAGCTCGAACACTGAAGCTTTCTTT.

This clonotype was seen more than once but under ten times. For the CDR3, the DNA is TGTGCCAGCAGCTTAGCGCACGAGGGCGATGAGCAGTTCTTC. This gives the protein CASSLAHEGDEQFF. The chain is built from TRBV7-9 and TRBJ2-1; tentatively, D is TRBD2 (5 bases). This CDR3 spans 14 amino acids. Germline CDR1 is SEHNR and CDR2 is FQNEAQ (reference sequence). The V and J ends lost 0 bases and 8 bases respectively, with 11 bases between them. The whole variable domain, filled in from reference TRBV7-9 and TRBJ2-1, reads DTGVSQNPRHKITKRGQNVTFRCDPISEHNRLYWYRQTLGQGPEFLTYFQNEAQLEKSRLLSDRFSAERPKGSFSTLEIQRTEQGDSAMYLCASSLAHEGDEQFFGPGTRLTVL.

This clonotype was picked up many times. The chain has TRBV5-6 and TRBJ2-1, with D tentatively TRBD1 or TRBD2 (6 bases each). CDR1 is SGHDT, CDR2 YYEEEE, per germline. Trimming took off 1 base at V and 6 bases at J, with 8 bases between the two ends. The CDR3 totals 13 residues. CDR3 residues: CASSLRGANEQFF. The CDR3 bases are TGTGCCAGCAGCTTGAGGGGGGCCAATGAGCAGTTCTTC.

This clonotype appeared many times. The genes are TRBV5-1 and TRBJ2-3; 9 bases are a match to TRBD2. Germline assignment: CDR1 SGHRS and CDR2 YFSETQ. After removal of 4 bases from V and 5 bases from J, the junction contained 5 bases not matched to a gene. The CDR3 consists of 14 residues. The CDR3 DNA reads TGCGCCAGCAGCACCGGGACTAGCTTAGATACGCAGTATTTT. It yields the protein CASSTGTSLDTQYF.

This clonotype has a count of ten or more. CDR3 amino acids: CAWIGRDGNNYGYTF. The DNA for the CDR3 is TGTGCCTGGATTGGACGGGACGGGAATAACTATGGCTACACCTTC. This sequence joins TRBV30 and TRBJ1-2; D perhaps matches TRBD1 (5 bases). With 4 bases removed from V and 1 base from J, the gap between germline ends came to 16 bases. Germline CDR1 and CDR2: GTSNPN and SVGIG (reference sequence). CDR3 length equals 15 residues.